The clone carrying this T cell receptor (beta chain) appeared a few times. V was clipped by 4 bases and J by 8 bases, with 11 bases between them. The CDR3 covers 12 residues. Germline V gene data show CDR1 as SGHTA and CDR2 as FQGNSA. Libraries were prepared by immunoSEQ multiplex PCR; TCRdb keeps only in-frame clonotypes and omits some of them. The sample yields about 510,000 clones, over 60% seen once. This sample stems from a study of shared clonotypes between healthy human individuals. This sequence originates from a woman in her thirties or forties in good health. Some clones in this sample may be carry-over from other donors' samples. The rearrangement uses TRBV7-2 and TRBJ1-1; TRBD1 is a possible D gene (6 bases). Sequencing was performed on PBMCs. Written as DNA, the CDR3 is TGTGCCAGCAGCTCAGCGGGGACAGAAGCTTTCTTT. It yields the protein CASSSAGTEAFF. The full variable domain, its missing parts supplied by reference TRBV7-2 and TRBJ1-1, is GAGVSQSPSNKVTEKGKDVELRCDPISGHTALYWYRQSLGQGLEFLIYFQGNSAPDKSGLPSDRFSAERTGGSVSTLTIQRTQQEDSAVYLCASSSAGTEAFFGQGTRLTVV.